A selection of T cell receptor beta chains follows, all from one sample in a study of cytomegalovirus exposure and HLA in healthy donors. The assay was immunoSEQ multiplex PCR, and TCRdb's table has in-frame clones only and misses some. In total, the table holds 150,000 to 200,000 clones. Sequences were obtained from PBMCs. All receptors come from a man aged 30 to 39 in good health and CMV-seronegative. CDR3s include the opening cysteine and the closing phenylalanine or tryptophan. The D gene is left open where the match is weak.

cdr3_nt,cdr3_aa,j_call,v_call,d_call
TGTGCCAGCAGCGTTGAACAGGGTAATGAAAAACTGTTTTTT,CASSVEQGNEKLFF,TRBJ1-4,TRBV2,NA
TGTGCCAGCAGTTACTCGATCCTAGTCGGGACAGATACGCAGTATTTT,CASSYSILVGTDTQYF,TRBJ2-3,TRBV6-5,NA
TGTGCCAGTAGAGTCCAGACTAGCGGGAGCGGCGAGCAGTACTTC,CASRVQTSGSGEQYF,TRBJ2-7,TRBV19,TRBD2
TGTGCCAGCAGGACTCAGGGAATTCAAGCTTTCTTT,CASRTQGIQAFF,TRBJ1-1,TRBV28,NA
TGCGCCAGCAGCCAAGGGGAGACCCTGGGACAGCCCCAGCATTTT,CASSQGETLGQPQHF,TRBJ1-5,TRBV4-1,NA
TGTGCCAGCAGTTACCTGGCGGGAAGCTACAATGAGCAGTTCTTC,CASSYLAGSYNEQFF,TRBJ2-1,TRBV6-5,NA
TGCAGCGTCCGCGGACTAGCGGGAGGTACCGGGGAGCTGTTTTTT,CSVRGLAGGTGELFF,TRBJ2-2,TRBV29-1,TRBD2
TGTGCCAGCAGTTGGACAGGTTACACTGAAGCTTTCTTT,CASSWTGYTEAFF,TRBJ1-1,TRBV7-9,TRBD1
TGTGCCAGCAGTGAATCCTCCGACAAATATAGCAATCAGCCCCAGCATTTT,CASSESSDKYSNQPQHF,TRBJ1-5,TRBV25-1,NA
TGTGCCAGCAGTTTAAGGGGGTATGGCTACACCTTC,CASSLRGYGYTF,TRBJ1-2,TRBV28,NA
TGTGCCAGCAGCCATCCTGGGACCCCGGCGGGAAACACCGGGGAGCTGTTTTTT,CASSHPGTPAGNTGELFF,TRBJ2-2,TRBV7-9,NA
TGTGCCAGTTCGGAGGGGGCCGGGAGCTCCTACAATGAGCAGTTCTTC,CASSEGAGSSYNEQFF,TRBJ2-1,TRBV27,NA
TGTGCCAGCAGCACAGACAGGGCCAAAGACGAGCAGTACTTC,CASSTDRAKDEQYF,TRBJ2-7,TRBV9,TRBD1
TGCGCCAGCAGCTTGACAGGGAGAGCAGATACGCAGTATTTT,CASSLTGRADTQYF,TRBJ2-3,TRBV5-1,NA
TGTGCCAGCAGTGACTCGGCGGCTGGAGGGTACAATGAGCAGTTCTTC,CASSDSAAGGYNEQFF,TRBJ2-1,TRBV6-4,NA
TGTGCCAGCAGTCGGCGGCGTGGGACTACCCTCTCCTACGAGCAGTACTTC,CASSRRRGTTLSYEQYF,TRBJ2-7,TRBV27,TRBD2
TGTGCCAGCAGCTTAAGTCCAGGGGCAAGTGATACGCAGTATTTT,CASSLSPGASDTQYF,TRBJ2-3,TRBV7-3,NA
TGTGCCAGCAGCCCGACAGGGACGGGCCAGCCCCAGCATTTT,CASSPTGTGQPQHF,TRBJ1-5,TRBV7-3,TRBD1
TGTGCCAGCAGCTTGTTGTCGGCAGGGCAAGAGACCCAGTACTTC,CASSLLSAGQETQYF,TRBJ2-5,TRBV5-5,NA
TGTGCCTCGATCCCGGTAAATGTGTCTGGAAACACCATATATTTT,CASIPVNVSGNTIYF,TRBJ1-3,TRBV25-1,NA
TGCGCCAGCAGCGTTAGCGGGTCGGGGAACACCGGGGAGCTGTTTTTT,CASSVSGSGNTGELFF,TRBJ2-2,TRBV5-1,TRBD2
TGTGCCAGCAGCGTAGGATCTAGCGGTCCCGAGGAGCAGTTCTTC,CASSVGSSGPEEQFF,TRBJ2-1,TRBV9,TRBD2
TGTGCCAGCAGCCTTGGTCACGGGGGGTCGTATGAGCAGTTCTTC,CASSLGHGGSYEQFF,TRBJ2-1,TRBV5-4,TRBD2
TGTGCCAGCTCACCGAGACAGGGTAGCTACGAGCAGTACTTC,CASSPRQGSYEQYF,TRBJ2-7,TRBV18,TRBD1
TGTGCCAGCAGCGGACAAAATAGCAATCAGCCCCAGCATTTT,CASSGQNSNQPQHF,TRBJ1-5,TRBV6-1,NA
TGTGCCAGCAGTTACTCGAACACGGAGAGCAAAAACATTCAGTACTTC,CASSYSNTESKNIQYF,TRBJ2-4,TRBV6-6,NA
TGCGCCAGCAGCCTCAACACCGGGGAGCTGTTTTTT,CASSLNTGELFF,TRBJ2-2,TRBV5-1,NA
TGTGCCAGCAGCCTAAATCAAGAGACCCAGTACTTC,CASSLNQETQYF,TRBJ2-5,TRBV14,NA
TGTGCCAGCAGCTTACTAGCGGGAGGCTCGCAGTTCTTC,CASSLLAGGSQFF,TRBJ2-1,TRBV7-3,TRBD2
TGTGCCAGCAGCTTGGGAGGAGGGATTAACTATGGCTACACCTTC,CASSLGGGINYGYTF,TRBJ1-2,TRBV5-8,NA
TGCGCCAGCAGCCAAGATTTCGGGGATCAGCCCCAGCATTTT,CASSQDFGDQPQHF,TRBJ1-5,TRBV4-1,NA
TGTGCCAGCAGCTCCGCCTACGAGCAGTACTTC,CASSSAYEQYF,TRBJ2-7,TRBV7-9,NA
TGTGCCAGCAGCTTGGATTTACGGACAGGGGGCAAGTATGGCTACACCTTC,CASSLDLRTGGKYGYTF,TRBJ1-2,TRBV5-4,TRBD1
TGTGCCAGCAGCCCGTTGCGGAGAAACTATGGCTACACCTTC,CASSPLRRNYGYTF,TRBJ1-2,TRBV5-5,NA
TGTGCCAGCAGCGTTCTAGCGCCTTCCTACGAGCAGTACTTC,CASSVLAPSYEQYF,TRBJ2-7,TRBV7-3,NA
TGTGCCAGCAGTTCGGGTAGCGGGAGAGGTAATGAGCAGTTCTTC,CASSSGSGRGNEQFF,TRBJ2-1,TRBV27,TRBD2
TGTGCCAGTAGTACCTGGACAGAGATTAATGAAAAACTGTTTTTT,CASSTWTEINEKLFF,TRBJ1-4,TRBV19,NA
TGTGCCAGCAGCCCGGAGATACTGTACCAAGAGACCCAGTACTTC,CASSPEILYQETQYF,TRBJ2-5,TRBV14,NA
TGTGCCAGTTCCGGGGACACTGAAGCTTTCTTT,CASSGDTEAFF,TRBJ1-1,TRBV10-3,NA
TGTGCCAGCAGCCGGCCAGCGGGAGGGCCTTCCGAGCAGTACTTC,CASSRPAGGPSEQYF,TRBJ2-7,TRBV6-6,TRBD2
TGTGCCAGCAGTCTCCGGGACAGGGGGTCCGGGGAGCTGTTTTTT,CASSLRDRGSGELFF,TRBJ2-2,TRBV6-5,TRBD1
TGCGCCAGCAGCCAAGGACTATTTGGCTGGCGGCCCTACGAGCAGTACTTC,CASSQGLFGWRPYEQYF,TRBJ2-7,TRBV4-1,NA
TGCAGCGTTCAGGGTTACAATGAGCAGTTCTTC,CSVQGYNEQFF,TRBJ2-1,TRBV29-1,NA
TGTGCCAGCAGCTTAGCGTCACTAGCAGACCCCCGTCAGTTCTTC,CASSLASLADPRQFF,TRBJ2-1,TRBV11-2,NA
TGTGCCAGCAGCCCCGTCCCGGGACAGGGAAAAAGCAATCAGCCCCAGCATTTT,CASSPVPGQGKSNQPQHF,TRBJ1-5,TRBV7-6,TRBD1
TGTGCCAGCAGCTTAGCCGGGGGAGTCGCTGAAGCTTTCTTT,CASSLAGGVAEAFF,TRBJ1-1,TRBV7-9,NA